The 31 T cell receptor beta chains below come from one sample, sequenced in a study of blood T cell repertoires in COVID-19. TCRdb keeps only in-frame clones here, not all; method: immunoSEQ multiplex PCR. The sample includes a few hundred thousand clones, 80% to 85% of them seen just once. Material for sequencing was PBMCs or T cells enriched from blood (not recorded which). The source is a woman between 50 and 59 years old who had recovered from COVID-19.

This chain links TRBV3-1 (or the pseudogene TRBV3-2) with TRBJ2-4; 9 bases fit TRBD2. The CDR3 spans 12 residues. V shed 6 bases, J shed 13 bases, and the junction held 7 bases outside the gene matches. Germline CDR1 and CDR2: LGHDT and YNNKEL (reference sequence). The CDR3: CASRRAGGDQYF. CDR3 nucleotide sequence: TGTGCCAGCAGACGAGCGGGAGGAGACCAGTACTTC.

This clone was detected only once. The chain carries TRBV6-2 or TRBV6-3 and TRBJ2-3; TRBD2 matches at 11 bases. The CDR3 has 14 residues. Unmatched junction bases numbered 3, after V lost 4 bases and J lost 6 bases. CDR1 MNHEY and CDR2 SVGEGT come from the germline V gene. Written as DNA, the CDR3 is TGTGCCAGCAGTTTTAGCGGGGGGGCGGATACGCAGTATTTT. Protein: CASSFSGGADTQYF.

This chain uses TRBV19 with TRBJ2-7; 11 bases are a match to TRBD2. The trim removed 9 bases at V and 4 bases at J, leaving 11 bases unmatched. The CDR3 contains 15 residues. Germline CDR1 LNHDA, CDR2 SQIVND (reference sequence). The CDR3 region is CASKPTSGSAYEQYF. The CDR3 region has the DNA TGTGCCAGCAAACCAACTAGCGGGAGCGCATACGAGCAGTACTTC.

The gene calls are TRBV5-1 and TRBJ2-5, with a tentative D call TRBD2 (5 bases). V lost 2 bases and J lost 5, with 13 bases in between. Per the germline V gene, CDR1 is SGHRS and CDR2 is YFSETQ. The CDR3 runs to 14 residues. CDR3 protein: CASSFSDGRETQYF. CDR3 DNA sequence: TGCGCCAGCAGCTTTAGCGATGGGCGGGAGACCCAGTACTTC. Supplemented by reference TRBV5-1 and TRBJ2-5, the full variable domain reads KAGVTQTPRYLIKTRGQQVTLSCSPISGHRSVSWYQQTPGQGLQFLFEYFSETQRNKGNFPGRFSGRQFSNSRSEMNVSTLELGDSALYLCASSFSDGRETQYFGPGTRLLVL.

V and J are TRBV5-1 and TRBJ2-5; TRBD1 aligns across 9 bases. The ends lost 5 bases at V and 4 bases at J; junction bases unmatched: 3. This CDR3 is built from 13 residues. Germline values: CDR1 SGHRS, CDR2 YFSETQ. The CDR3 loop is CASSVDRGETQYF. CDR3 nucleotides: TGCGCCAGCAGTGTGGACAGGGGAGAGACCCAGTACTTC.

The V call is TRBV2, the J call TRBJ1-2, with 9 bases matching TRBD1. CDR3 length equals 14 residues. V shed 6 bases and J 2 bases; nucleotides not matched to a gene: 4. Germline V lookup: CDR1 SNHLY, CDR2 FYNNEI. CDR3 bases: TGTGCCAGCAGGGGGACAGGGTCCAACTATGGCTACACCTTC. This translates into CASRGTGSNYGYTF.

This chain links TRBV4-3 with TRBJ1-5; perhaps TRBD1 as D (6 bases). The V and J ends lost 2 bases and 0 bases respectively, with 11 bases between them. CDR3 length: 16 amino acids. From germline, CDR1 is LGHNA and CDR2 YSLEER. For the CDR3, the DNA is TGCGCCAGCAGCCAATCGTACAGGGTTAGCAATCAGCCCCAGCATTTT. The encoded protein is CASSQSYRVSNQPQHF.

The CDR3 DNA follows: TGTGCCTGGAGGTCGACGGGAAGCTATGGCTACACCTTC. Protein: CAWRSTGSYGYTF. V and J are TRBV30 and TRBJ1-2, with unresolved D. CDR1 and CDR2 (germline): GTSNPN, SVGIG (reference sequence). The CDR3 is made up of 13 amino acids. The V end lost 3 bases, the J end lost 4 bases, and 12 bases lay between the germline ends.

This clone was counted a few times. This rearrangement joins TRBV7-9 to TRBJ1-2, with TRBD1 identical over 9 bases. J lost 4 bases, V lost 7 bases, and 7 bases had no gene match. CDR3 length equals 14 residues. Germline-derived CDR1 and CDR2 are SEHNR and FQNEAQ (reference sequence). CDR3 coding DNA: TGTGCCAGCACCACAGGGGGCAGCCTCTATGGCTACACCTTC. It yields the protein CASTTGGSLYGYTF.

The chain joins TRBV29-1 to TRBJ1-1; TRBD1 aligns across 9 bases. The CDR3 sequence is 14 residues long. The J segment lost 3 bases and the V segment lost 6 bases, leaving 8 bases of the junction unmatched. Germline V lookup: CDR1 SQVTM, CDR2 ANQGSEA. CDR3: CSVWDRDVHTEAFF. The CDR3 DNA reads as TGCAGCGTCTGGGACAGGGACGTTCACACTGAAGCTTTCTTT.

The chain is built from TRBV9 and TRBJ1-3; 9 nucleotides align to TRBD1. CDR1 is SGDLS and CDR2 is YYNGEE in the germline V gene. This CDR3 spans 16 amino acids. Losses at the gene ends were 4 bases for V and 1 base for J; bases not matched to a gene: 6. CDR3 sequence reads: CASSKQGAISGNTIYF. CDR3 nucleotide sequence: TGTGCCAGCAGCAAACAGGGGGCGATTTCTGGAAACACCATATATTTT.

The CDR3 region has the DNA TGCGCCAGCAGCCAAGAAACTAGCGGGATCTACGAGCAGTACTTC. It translates to CASSQETSGIYEQYF. The chain couples TRBV4-3 to TRBJ2-7, with TRBD2 matching 10 bases. CDR3 length: 15 residues. Germline values: CDR1 LGHNA, CDR2 YSLEER. V was pared by 0 bases and J by 3 bases, with 2 bases of the junction left unmatched.

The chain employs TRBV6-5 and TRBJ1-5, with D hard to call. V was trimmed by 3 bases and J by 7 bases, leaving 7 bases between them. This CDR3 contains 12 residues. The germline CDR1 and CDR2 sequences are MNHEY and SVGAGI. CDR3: CASSYPGQPQHF. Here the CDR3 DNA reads TGTGCCAGCAGTTATCCGGGGCAGCCCCAGCATTTT.

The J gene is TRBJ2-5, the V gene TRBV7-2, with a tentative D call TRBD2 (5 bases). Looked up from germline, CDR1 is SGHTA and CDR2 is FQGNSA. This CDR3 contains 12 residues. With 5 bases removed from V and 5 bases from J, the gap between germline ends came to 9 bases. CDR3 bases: TGTGCCAGCAGCGCCAGAGGGGAGACCCAGTACTTC. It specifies CASSARGETQYF. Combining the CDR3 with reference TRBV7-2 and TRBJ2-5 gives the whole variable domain GAGVSQSPSNKVTEKGKDVELRCDPISGHTALYWYRQSLGQGLEFLIYFQGNSAPDKSGLPSDRFSAERTGGSVSTLTIQRTQQEDSAVYLCASSARGETQYFGPGTRLLVL.

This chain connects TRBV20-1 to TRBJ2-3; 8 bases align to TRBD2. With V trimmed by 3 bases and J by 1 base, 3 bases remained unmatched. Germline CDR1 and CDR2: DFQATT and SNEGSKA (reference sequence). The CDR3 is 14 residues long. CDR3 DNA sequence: TGCAGTGCTAGTTATAGCGGGGGCACAGATACGCAGTATTTT. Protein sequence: CSASYSGGTDTQYF.

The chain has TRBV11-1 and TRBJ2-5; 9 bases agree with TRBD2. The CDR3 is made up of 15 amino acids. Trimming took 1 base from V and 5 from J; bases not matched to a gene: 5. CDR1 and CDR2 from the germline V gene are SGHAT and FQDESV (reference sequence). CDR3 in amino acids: CASSLGRGGAETQYF. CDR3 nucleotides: TGTGCCAGCAGCTTAGGGCGGGGGGGCGCGGAGACCCAGTACTTC.

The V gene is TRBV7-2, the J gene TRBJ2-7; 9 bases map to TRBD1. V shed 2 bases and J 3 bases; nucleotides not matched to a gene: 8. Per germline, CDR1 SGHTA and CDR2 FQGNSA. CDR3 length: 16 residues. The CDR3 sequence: CASSLNLGQGHYEQYF. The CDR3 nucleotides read TGTGCCAGCAGCTTAAATCTCGGACAGGGGCACTACGAGCAGTACTTC.

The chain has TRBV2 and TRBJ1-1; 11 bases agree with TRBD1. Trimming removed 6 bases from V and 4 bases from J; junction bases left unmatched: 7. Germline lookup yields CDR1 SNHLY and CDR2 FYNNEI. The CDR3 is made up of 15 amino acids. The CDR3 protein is CASRGTGGSGTEAFF. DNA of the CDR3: TGTGCCAGCAGAGGGACAGGGGGTAGCGGCACTGAAGCTTTCTTT.

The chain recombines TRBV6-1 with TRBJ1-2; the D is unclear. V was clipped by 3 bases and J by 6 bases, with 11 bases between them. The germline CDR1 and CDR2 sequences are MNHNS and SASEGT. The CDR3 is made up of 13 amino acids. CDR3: CASSEVSSHGYTF. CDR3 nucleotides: TGTGCCAGCAGTGAGGTCAGTTCTCATGGCTACACCTTC.

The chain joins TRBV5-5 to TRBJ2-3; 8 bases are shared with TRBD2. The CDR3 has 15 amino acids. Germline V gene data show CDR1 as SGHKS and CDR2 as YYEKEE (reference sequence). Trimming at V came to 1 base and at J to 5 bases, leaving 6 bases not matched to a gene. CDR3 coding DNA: TGTGCCAGCAGCTTGCAAGCGGGAGTGGTAGATACGCAGTATTTT. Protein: CASSLQAGVVDTQYF.

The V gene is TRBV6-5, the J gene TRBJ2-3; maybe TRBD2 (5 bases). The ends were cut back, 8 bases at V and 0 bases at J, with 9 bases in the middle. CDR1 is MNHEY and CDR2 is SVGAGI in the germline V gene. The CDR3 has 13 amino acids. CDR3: CASERVSTDTQYF. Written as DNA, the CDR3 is TGTGCCAGCGAGAGGGTTAGCACAGATACGCAGTATTTT.

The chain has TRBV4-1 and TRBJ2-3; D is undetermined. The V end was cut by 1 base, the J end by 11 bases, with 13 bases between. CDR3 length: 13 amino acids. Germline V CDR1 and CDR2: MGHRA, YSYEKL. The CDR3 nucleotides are TGCGCCAGCAGCCAAGTGGCCGACTCTTGGCAGTATTTT. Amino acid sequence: CASSQVADSWQYF.

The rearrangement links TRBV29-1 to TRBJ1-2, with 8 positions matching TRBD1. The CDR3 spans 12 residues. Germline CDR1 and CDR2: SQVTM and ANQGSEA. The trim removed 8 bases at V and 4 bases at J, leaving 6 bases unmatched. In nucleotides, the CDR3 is TGCAGCATAGGACAGGGCACCTATGGCTACACCTTC. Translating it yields CSIGQGTYGYTF.

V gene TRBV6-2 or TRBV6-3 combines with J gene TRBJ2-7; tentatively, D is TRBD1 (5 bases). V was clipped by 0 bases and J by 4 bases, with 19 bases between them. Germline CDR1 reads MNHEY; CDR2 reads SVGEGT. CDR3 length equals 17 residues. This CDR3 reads CASSYSRSGAGMYEQYF. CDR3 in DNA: TGTGCCAGCAGTTACTCCCGGTCTGGGGCAGGGATGTACGAGCAGTACTTC.

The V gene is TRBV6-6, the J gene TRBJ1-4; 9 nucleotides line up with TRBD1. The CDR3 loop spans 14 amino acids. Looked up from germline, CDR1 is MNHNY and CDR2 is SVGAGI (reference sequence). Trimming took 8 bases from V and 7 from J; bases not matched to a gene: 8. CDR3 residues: CASREGQGFEKLFF. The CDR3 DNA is TGTGCCAGCCGGGAAGGACAGGGGTTTGAAAAACTGTTTTTT.

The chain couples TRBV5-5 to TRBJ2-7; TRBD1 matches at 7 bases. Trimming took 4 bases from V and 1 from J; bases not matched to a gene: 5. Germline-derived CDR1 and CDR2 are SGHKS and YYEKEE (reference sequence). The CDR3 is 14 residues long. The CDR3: CASSRTQGSYEQYF. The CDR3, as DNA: TGTGCCAGCAGCCGAACACAGGGGTCCTACGAGCAGTACTTC.

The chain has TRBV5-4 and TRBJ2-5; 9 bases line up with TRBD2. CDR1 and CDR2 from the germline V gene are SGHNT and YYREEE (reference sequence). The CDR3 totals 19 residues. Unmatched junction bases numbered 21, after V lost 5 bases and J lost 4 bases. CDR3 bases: TGTGCCAGCAGTGGGCAAGATGGGACTAGCTTAAGGGATAGAGAGACCCAGTACTTC. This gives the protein CASSGQDGTSLRDRETQYF.

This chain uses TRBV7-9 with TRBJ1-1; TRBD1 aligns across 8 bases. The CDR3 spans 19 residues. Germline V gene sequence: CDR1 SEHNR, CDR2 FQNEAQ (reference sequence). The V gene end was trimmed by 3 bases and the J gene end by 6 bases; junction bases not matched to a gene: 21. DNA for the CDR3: TGTGCCAGCAGCTTCCGTCCAGGGGGCTCTGGGATGGGGTCGTCTGAAGCTTTCTTT. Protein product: CASSFRPGGSGMGSSEAFF.

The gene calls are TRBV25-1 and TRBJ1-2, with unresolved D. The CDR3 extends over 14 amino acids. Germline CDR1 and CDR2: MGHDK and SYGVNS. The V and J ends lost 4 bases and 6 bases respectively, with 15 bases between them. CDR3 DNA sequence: TGTGCCAGCAGTGTCCCGGACTTCGCCCATGGCTACACCTTC. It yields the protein CASSVPDFAHGYTF.

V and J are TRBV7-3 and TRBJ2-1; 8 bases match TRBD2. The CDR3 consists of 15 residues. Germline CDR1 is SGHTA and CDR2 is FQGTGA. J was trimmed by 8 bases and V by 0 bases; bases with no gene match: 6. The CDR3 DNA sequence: TGTGCCAGCAGCTTAACCGGACTAGCTGGAGATGAGCAGTTCTTC. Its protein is CASSLTGLAGDEQFF.

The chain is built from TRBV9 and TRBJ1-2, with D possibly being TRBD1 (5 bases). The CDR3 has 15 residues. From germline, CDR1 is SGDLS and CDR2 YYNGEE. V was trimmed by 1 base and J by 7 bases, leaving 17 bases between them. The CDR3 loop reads CASSVTGVSASGYTF. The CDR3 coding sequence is TGTGCCAGCAGCGTAACAGGAGTCTCGGCGAGTGGCTACACCTTC. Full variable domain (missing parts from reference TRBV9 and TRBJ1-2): DSGVTQTPKHLITATGQRVTLRCSPRSGDLSVYWYQQSLDQGLQFLIQYYNGEERAKGNILERFSAQQFPDLHSELNLSSLELGDSALYFCASSVTGVSASGYTFGSGTRLTVV.